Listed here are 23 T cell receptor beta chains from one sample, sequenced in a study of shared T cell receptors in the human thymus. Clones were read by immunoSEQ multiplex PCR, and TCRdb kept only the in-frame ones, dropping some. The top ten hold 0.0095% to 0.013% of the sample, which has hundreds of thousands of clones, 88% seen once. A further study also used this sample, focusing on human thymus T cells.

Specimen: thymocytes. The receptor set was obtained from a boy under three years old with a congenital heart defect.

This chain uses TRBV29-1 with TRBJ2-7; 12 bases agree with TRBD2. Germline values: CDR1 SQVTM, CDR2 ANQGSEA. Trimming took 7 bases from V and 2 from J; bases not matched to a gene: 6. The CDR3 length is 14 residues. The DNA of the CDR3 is TGCAGCGCTCGGACTAGCGGGGTGGCCTACGAGCAGTACTTC. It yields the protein CSARTSGVAYEQYF.

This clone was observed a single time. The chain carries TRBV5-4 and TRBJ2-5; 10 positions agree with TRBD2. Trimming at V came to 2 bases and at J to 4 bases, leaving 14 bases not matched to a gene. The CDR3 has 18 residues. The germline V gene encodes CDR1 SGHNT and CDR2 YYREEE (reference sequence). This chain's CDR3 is CASSFLQPSGRFLETQYF. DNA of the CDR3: TGTGCCAGCAGCTTTCTCCAACCTAGCGGGAGATTCTTAGAGACCCAGTACTTC.

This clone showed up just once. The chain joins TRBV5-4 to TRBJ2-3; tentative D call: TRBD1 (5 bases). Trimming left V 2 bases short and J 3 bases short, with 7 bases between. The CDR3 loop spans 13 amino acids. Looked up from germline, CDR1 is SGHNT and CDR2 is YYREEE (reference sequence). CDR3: CASSFQGTDTQYF. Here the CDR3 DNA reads TGTGCCAGCAGCTTCCAGGGTACAGATACGCAGTATTTT.

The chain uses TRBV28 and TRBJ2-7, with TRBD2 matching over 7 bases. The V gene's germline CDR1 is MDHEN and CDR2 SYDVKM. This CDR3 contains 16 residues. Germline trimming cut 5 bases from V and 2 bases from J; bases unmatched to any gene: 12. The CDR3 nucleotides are TGTGCCAGCAGTACTCACCCGGAAGCGGGACCCTACGAGCAGTACTTC. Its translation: CASSTHPEAGPYEQYF. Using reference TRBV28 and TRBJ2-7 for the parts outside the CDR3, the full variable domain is DVKVTQSSRYLVKRTGEKVFLECVQDMDHENMFWYRQDPGLGLRLIYFSYDVKMKEKGDIPEGYSVSREKKERFSLILESASTNQTSMYLCASSTHPEAGPYEQYFGPGTRLTVT.

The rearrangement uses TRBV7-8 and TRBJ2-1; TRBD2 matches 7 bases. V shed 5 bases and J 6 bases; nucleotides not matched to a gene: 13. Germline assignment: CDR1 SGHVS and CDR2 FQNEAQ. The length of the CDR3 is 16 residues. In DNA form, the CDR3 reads TGTGCCAGCAGCCCGGGTGCGGGAGCTTGGGGCAATGAGCAGTTCTTC. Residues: CASSPGAGAWGNEQFF.

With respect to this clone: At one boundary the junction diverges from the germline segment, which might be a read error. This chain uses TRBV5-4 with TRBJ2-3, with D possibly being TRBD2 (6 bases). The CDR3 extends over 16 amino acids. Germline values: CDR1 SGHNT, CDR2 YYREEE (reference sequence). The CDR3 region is CASSQERGESTDTQYF. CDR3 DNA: TGCGCCAGCAGCCAAGAACGCGGGGAAAGCACAGATACGCAGTATTTT.

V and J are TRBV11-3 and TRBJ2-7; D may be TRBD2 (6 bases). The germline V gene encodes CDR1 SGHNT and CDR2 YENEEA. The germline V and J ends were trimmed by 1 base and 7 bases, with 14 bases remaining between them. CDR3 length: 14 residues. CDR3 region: CASSLGGTVGEQYF. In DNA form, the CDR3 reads TGTGCCAGCAGCTTAGGGGGGACTGTTGGGGAGCAGTACTTC.

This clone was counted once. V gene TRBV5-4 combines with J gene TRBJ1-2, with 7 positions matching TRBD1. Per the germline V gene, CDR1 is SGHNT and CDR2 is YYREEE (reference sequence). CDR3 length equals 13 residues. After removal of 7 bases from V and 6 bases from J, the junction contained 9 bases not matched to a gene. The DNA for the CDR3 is TGTGCCAGCGGCCACACAGGGGCCGATGGCTACACCTTC. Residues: CASGHTGADGYTF.

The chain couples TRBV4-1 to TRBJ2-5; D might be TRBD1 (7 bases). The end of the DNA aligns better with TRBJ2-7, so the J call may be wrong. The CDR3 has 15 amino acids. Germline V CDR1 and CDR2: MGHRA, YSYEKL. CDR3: CASSLLQGRIYEQYF. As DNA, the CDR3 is TGCGCCAGCAGCCTCCTACAGGGGAGGATCTACGAGCAGTACTTC.

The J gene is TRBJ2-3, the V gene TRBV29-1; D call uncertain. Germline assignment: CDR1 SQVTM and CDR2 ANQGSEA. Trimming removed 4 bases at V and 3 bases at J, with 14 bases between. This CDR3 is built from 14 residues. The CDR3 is CSVGPAPRTDTQYF. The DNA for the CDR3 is TGCAGCGTTGGCCCCGCTCCTAGGACAGATACGCAGTATTTT.

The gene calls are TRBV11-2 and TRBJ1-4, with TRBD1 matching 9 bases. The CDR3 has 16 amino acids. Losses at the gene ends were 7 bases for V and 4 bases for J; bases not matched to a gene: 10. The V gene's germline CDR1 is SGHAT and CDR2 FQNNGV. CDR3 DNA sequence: TGTGCCAGCACCAACCCCGGGACAGGGATTAATGAAAAACTGTTTTTT. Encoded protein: CASTNPGTGINEKLFF.

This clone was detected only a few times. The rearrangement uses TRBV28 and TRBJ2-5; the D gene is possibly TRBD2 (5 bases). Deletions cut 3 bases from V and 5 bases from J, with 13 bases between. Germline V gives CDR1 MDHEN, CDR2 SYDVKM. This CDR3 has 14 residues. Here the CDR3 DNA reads TGTGCCAGCAGTTTTTGGCGGGTTGGGGAGACCCAGTACTTC. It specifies CASSFWRVGETQYF.

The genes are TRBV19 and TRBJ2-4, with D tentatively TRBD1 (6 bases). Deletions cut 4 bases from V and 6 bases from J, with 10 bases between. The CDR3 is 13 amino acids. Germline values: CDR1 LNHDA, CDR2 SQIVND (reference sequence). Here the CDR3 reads CASSNRARNIQYF. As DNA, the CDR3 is TGTGCCAGTAGTAACAGGGCCCGAAACATTCAGTACTTC.

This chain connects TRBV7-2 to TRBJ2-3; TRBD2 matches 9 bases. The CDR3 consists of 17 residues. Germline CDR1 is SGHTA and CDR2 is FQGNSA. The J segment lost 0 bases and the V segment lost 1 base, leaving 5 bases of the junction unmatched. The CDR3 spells CASSLGGGDSSTDTQYF. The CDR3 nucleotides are TGTGCCAGCAGCTTAGGCGGGGGGGATTCTAGCACAGATACGCAGTATTTT.

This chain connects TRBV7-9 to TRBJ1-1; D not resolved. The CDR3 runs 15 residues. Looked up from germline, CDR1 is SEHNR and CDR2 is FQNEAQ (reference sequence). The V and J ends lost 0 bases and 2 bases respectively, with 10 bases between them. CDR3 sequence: CASSLAREGNTEAFF. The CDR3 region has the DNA TGTGCCAGCAGCTTAGCGAGAGAGGGAAACACTGAAGCTTTCTTT.

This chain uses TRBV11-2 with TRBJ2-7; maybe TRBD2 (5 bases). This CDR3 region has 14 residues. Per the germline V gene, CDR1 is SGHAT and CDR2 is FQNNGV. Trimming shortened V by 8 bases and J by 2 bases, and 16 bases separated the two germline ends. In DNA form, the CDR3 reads TGTGCCAGCGTCGGGGTGCCGGCTCCCTACGAGCAGTACTTC. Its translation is CASVGVPAPYEQYF.

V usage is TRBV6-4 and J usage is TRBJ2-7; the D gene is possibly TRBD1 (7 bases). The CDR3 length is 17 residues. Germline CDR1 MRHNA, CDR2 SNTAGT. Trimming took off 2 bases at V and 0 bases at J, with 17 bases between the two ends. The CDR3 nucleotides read TGTGCCAGCAGTGACGAGGGGGCGCGGGGTCCCTCCTACGAGCAGTACTTC. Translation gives CASSDEGARGPSYEQYF.

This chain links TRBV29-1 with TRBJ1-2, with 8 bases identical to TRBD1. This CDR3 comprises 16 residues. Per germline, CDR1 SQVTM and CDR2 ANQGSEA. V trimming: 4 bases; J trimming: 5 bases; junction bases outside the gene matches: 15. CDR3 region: CSVGGQGFRGLYGYTF. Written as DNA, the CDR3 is TGCAGCGTTGGAGGACAGGGATTTAGGGGTTTATATGGCTACACCTTC.

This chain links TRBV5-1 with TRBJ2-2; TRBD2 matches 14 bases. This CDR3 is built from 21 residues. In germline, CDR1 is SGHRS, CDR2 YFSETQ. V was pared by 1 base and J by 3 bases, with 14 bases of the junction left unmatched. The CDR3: CASSLNKGLAGGFRYTGELFF. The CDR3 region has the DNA TGCGCCAGCAGCTTGAATAAAGGACTAGCGGGAGGATTTCGGTACACCGGGGAGCTGTTTTTT.

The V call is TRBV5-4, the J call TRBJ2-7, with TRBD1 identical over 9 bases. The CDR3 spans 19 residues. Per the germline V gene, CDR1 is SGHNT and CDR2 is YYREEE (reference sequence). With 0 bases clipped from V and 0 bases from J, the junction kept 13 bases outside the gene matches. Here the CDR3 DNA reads TGTGCCAGCAGCTTGGCCGGGGGGAGACAGGGGGACTTCTCCTACGAGCAGTACTTC. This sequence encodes CASSLAGGRQGDFSYEQYF.

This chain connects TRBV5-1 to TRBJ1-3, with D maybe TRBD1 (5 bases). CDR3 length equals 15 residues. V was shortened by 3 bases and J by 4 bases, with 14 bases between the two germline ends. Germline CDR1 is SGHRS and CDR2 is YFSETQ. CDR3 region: CASSSGELWGNTIYF. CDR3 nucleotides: TGCGCCAGCAGCTCGGGGGAATTGTGGGGAAACACCATATATTTT.

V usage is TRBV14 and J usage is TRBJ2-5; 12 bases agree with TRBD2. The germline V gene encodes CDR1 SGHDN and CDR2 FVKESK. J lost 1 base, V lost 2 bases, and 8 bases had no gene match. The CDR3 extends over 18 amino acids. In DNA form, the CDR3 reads TGTGCCAGCAGCCAATCAGCTAGCGGGAGGGCCTCCCAAGAGACCCAGTACTTC. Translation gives CASSQSASGRASQETQYF.

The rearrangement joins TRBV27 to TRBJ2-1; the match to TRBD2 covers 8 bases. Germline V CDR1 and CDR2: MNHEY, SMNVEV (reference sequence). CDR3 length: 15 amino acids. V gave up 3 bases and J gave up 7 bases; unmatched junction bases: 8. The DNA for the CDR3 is TGTGCCAGCAGTTTGTCGAACGGGGGGGGAAATGAGCAGTTCTTC. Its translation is CASSLSNGGGNEQFF.